Each of the 30 T cell receptor beta chains below was sequenced from the same sample in a study of shared clonotypes between healthy human individuals. Profiling relied on immunoSEQ multiplex PCR, and the TCRdb table lists in-frame clones only, not all of them. The sample contains around 2.3 million clones, 90% to 97% of which appear only once. Sequencing was performed on naive CD4+ T cells sorted from blood. The subset here: CD45RA+ positively selected. The receptors originated from a man aged 18-30 years in good health.

The chain employs TRBV11-2 and TRBJ2-1; D is possibly TRBD2 (6 bases). With 5 bases removed from V and 7 bases from J, the gap between germline ends came to 21 bases. The CDR3 sequence is 16 residues long. The germline CDR1 and CDR2 sequences are SGHAT and FQNNGV. CDR3 bases: TGTGCCAGCAGCCCCGTTCGACTAGTCCCGACTAATGAGCAGTTCTTC. This codes for CASSPVRLVPTNEQFF.

CDR3 bases: TGTGCCAGCAGTGGACAGGGCCTGAGTTTTTCACCCCTCCACTTT. This gives the protein CASSGQGLSFSPLHF. The chain uses TRBV2 and TRBJ1-6, with 7 bases identical to TRBD1. Germline CDR1 and CDR2: SNHLY and FYNNEI. The CDR3 runs 15 residues. Trimming at V came to 4 bases and at J to 9 bases, leaving 9 bases not matched to a gene. Together with reference TRBV2 and TRBJ1-6, the CDR3 gives the full variable domain: EPEVTQTPSHQVTQMGQEVILRCVPISNHLYFYWYRQILGQKVEFLVSFYNNEISEKSEIFDDQFSVERPDGSNFTLKIRSTKLEDSAMYFCASSGQGLSFSPLHFGNGTRLTVT.

For this clone: Different DNA sequences within this sample yield the same CDR3. J is TRBJ1-2 and V is TRBV30; TRBD1 might be the D (5 bases). CDR1 and CDR2 (germline): GTSNPN, SVGIG (reference sequence). The CDR3 is 13 residues long. Trimming left V 0 bases short and J 5 bases short, with 10 bases between. CDR3: CAWSVKGDYGYTF. The CDR3, as DNA: TGTGCCTGGAGTGTAAAAGGGGATTATGGCTACACCTTC.

The chain couples TRBV29-1 to TRBJ1-2, with D unresolved. Germline CDR1 and CDR2: SQVTM and ANQGSEA. Trimming removed 4 bases from V and 7 bases from J, with 10 bases in between. The CDR3 consists of 11 residues. The chain's CDR3 is CSVGERGGYTF. DNA of the CDR3: TGCAGCGTTGGGGAACGGGGTGGCTACACCTTC. The full variable domain, rest sourced from reference TRBV29-1 and TRBJ1-2, is SAVISQKPSRDICQRGTSLTIQCQVDSQVTMMFWYRQQPGQSLTLIATANQGSEATYESGFVIDKFPISRPNLTFSTLTVSNMSPEDSSIYLCSVGERGGYTFGSGTRLTVV.

As regards this clone: Other DNA sequences in the sample encode the same CDR3. The rearrangement uses TRBV2 and TRBJ1-1; D ambiguous. Trimming removed 4 bases from V and 1 base from J, with 7 bases in between. The CDR3 length is 13 residues. Germline V gene data show CDR1 as SNHLY and CDR2 as FYNNEI. The CDR3 region has the DNA TGTGCCAGCAGTGTAGGGCCGAACACTGAAGCTTTCTTT. Its translation: CASSVGPNTEAFF.

This chain joins TRBV6-5 and TRBJ2-7, with D unresolved. CDR3 length equals 11 residues. The V gene lost 5 bases and the J gene lost 4 bases, with 6 bases spanning the gap. Germline values: CDR1 MNHEY, CDR2 SVGAGI. The CDR3 region has the DNA TGTGCCAGCAGTATGGGTTACGAGCAGTACTTC. It specifies CASSMGYEQYF.

The V and J genes are TRBV28 and TRBJ2-1; 9 bases are shared with TRBD2. V lost 8 bases and J lost 2; bases outside the gene matches: 10. The CDR3 consists of 16 residues. Germline V gene sequence: CDR1 MDHEN, CDR2 SYDVKM. The CDR3 sequence: CASAPAGGLPYNEQFF. CDR3 DNA sequence: TGTGCCAGCGCTCCAGCGGGGGGCTTACCCTACAATGAGCAGTTCTTC.

The CDR3 DNA reads TGTGCCAGCAGCTCCACAGGGGCGACATCAACTAATGAAAAACTGTTTTTT. This sequence encodes CASSSTGATSTNEKLFF. The chain uses TRBV5-4 and TRBJ1-4; 7 bases are a match to TRBD1. Germline V gene data show CDR1 as SGHNT and CDR2 as YYREEE (reference sequence). The CDR3 runs 17 residues. V was pared by 3 bases and J by 0 bases, with 8 bases of the junction left unmatched.

The table lists this clone with a count of one. Within the sample, other DNA sequences also encode this same CDR3. The rearrangement links TRBV2 to TRBJ2-7; D gene uncertain. Germline loops: CDR1 SNHLY, CDR2 FYNNEI. CDR3 length equals 11 residues. The ends were cut back, 5 bases at V and 2 bases at J, with 4 bases in the middle. The CDR3 sequence is CASSSTYEQYF. In nucleotides, the CDR3 is TGTGCCAGCAGTTCAACCTACGAGCAGTACTTC.

The CDR3 nucleotides are TGTGCCAGCAGCTTGGGCAGGGCTGAAGCTTTCTTT. Translated, it gives CASSLGRAEAFF. The chain links TRBV5-6 to TRBJ1-1; D may be TRBD1 (5 bases). Germline CDR1 is SGHDT and CDR2 is YYEEEE. The CDR3 contains 12 residues. The V and J ends lost 0 bases and 6 bases respectively, with 6 bases between them.

The chain employs TRBV5-6 and TRBJ2-7, with D perhaps TRBD2 (5 bases). The CDR3 is 15 amino acids. V was trimmed by 4 bases and J by 2 bases, leaving 16 bases between them. From germline, CDR1 is SGHDT and CDR2 YYEEEE. The CDR3: CASSDKDAGAYEQYF. The CDR3 bases are TGTGCCAGCAGCGATAAGGACGCCGGGGCCTACGAGCAGTACTTC.

The rearrangement joins TRBV5-1 to TRBJ2-3; TRBD1 agrees at 10 bases. Trimming cost V 0 bases and J 0 bases; bases outside gene matches: 1. The length of the CDR3 is 16 residues. Germline lookup yields CDR1 SGHRS and CDR2 YFSETQ. In DNA, the CDR3 is TGCGCCAGCAGCTTGGGACAGGGGGCTAGCACAGATACGCAGTATTTT. Translating gives CASSLGQGASTDTQYF.

Concerning this clone itself: Other nucleotide sequences in the sample specify the same CDR3. V and J are TRBV18 and TRBJ1-1; D call uncertain. CDR3 size: 13 residues. The germline V and J ends were trimmed by 2 bases and 1 base, with 5 bases remaining between them. Germline V CDR1 and CDR2: KGHSH, LQKENI. The CDR3 reads CASSPAPNTEAFF. CDR3 in DNA: TGTGCCAGCTCACCAGCCCCGAACACTGAAGCTTTCTTT.

This chain connects TRBV5-6 to TRBJ2-7, with a tentative D call TRBD2 (7 bases). This CDR3 has 16 residues. The germline V and J ends were trimmed by 4 bases and 0 bases, with 17 bases remaining between them. Germline CDR1 SGHDT, CDR2 YYEEEE. CDR3 residues: CASSRPRGPSSYEQYF. The CDR3 coding sequence is TGTGCCAGCAGCCGACCGCGGGGGCCGAGCTCCTACGAGCAGTACTTC.

The CDR3 DNA sequence: TGCGCCAGCAGCCAAGTGAGGGCAAGTGGAGCTTTCTTT. Its protein product is CASSQVRASGAFF. The V and J genes are TRBV4-3 and TRBJ1-1; D gene unclear. The CDR3 runs 13 residues. Trimming stripped 1 base from V and 10 bases from J, with 13 bases between. From germline, CDR1 is LGHNA and CDR2 YSLEER.

This chain links TRBV2 with TRBJ2-3; TRBD1 is a possible D gene (6 bases). Germline assignment: CDR1 SNHLY and CDR2 FYNNEI. V was shortened by 6 bases and J by 5 bases, with 12 bases between the two germline ends. The CDR3 totals 13 residues. The CDR3 reads CASRAGVKDTQYF. The CDR3 DNA is TGTGCCAGCAGGGCAGGGGTAAAAGATACGCAGTATTTT.

V usage is TRBV9 and J usage is TRBJ2-3; tentatively, D is TRBD1 or TRBD2 (5 bases each). The CDR3 sequence is 16 residues long. Germline assignment: CDR1 SGDLS and CDR2 YYNGEE. V was cut by 1 base and J by 2 bases, with 14 bases left in between. CDR3 coding DNA: TGTGCCAGCAGCGTAAGAGGGACCCCCACCACAGATACGCAGTATTTT. Residues: CASSVRGTPTTDTQYF.

The chain carries TRBV5-1 and TRBJ1-6, with a tentative D call TRBD1 (6 bases). The CDR3 runs to 15 residues. V was pared by 1 base and J by 7 bases, with 12 bases between. From germline, CDR1 is SGHRS and CDR2 YFSETQ. The CDR3 region has the DNA TGCGCCAGCAGCTTGACAGGGTTGGAGAATTCACCCCTCCACTTT. The encoded protein is CASSLTGLENSPLHF. Looking up the rest from reference TRBV5-1 and TRBJ1-6 gives the full variable domain: KAGVTQTPRYLIKTRGQQVTLSCSPISGHRSVSWYQQTPGQGLQFLFEYFSETQRNKGNFPGRFSGRQFSNSRSEMNVSTLELGDSALYLCASSLTGLENSPLHFGNGTRLTVT.

V usage is TRBV9 and J usage is TRBJ2-1, with 8 bases fitting TRBD1. J was trimmed by 8 bases and V by 4 bases; bases with no gene match: 14. CDR1 SGDLS and CDR2 YYNGEE come from the germline V gene. The CDR3 sequence is 16 residues long. The CDR3 spells CASSTDMRDRSHEQFF. Written as DNA, the CDR3 is TGTGCCAGCAGCACAGATATGAGGGACAGGAGCCATGAGCAGTTCTTC.

This clone was seen only once. The rearrangement uses TRBV10-2 and TRBJ2-7; 10 positions match TRBD1. CDR1 is WSHSY, CDR2 SAAADI, per germline. The CDR3 sequence is 14 residues long. Germline trimming cut 6 bases from V and 5 bases from J; bases unmatched to any gene: 7. The CDR3 DNA reads as TGCGCCAGCAGGTACCGGGACAGGGGCAACGAGCAGTACTTC. This gives the protein CASRYRDRGNEQYF.

The chain combines TRBV30 with TRBJ1-6; D perhaps matches TRBD1 (5 bases). V gave up 4 bases and J gave up 7 bases, with 14 bases separating them. CDR3 length: 14 residues. In germline, CDR1 is GTSNPN, CDR2 SVGIG (reference sequence). The CDR3 sequence is CAWTLGGGNSPLHF. In nucleotides, the CDR3 is TGTGCCTGGACCTTGGGGGGTGGGAATTCACCCCTCCACTTT.

The chain combines TRBV6-1 with TRBJ1-6, with D tentatively TRBD1 (6 bases). Looked up from germline, CDR1 is MNHNS and CDR2 is SASEGT. V dropped 8 bases and J dropped 5 bases, with 16 bases sitting between them. CDR3 length: 15 residues. As DNA, the CDR3 is TGTGCCAGCCTAGGGGGTCAGCCCCATAATTCACCCCTCCACTTT. It is translated as CASLGGQPHNSPLHF.

The V gene is TRBV14, the J gene TRBJ2-7; possibly TRBD1 for D (5 bases). CDR1 is SGHDN and CDR2 is FVKESK in the germline V gene. This CDR3 has 12 amino acids. Trimming cost V 5 bases and J 3 bases, with 8 bases left between them. CDR3 amino acids: CASSGGHYEQYF. CDR3 coding DNA: TGTGCCAGCAGCGGTGGACACTACGAGCAGTACTTC. Based on the CDR3 plus reference TRBV14 and TRBJ2-7, the full variable domain is EAGVTQFPSHSVIEKGQTVTLRCDPISGHDNLYWYRRVMGKEIKFLLHFVKESKQDESGMPNNRFLAERTGGTYSTLKVQPAELEDSGVYFCASSGGHYEQYFGPGTRLTVT.

The gene calls are TRBV5-1 and TRBJ1-1; 9 nucleotides line up with TRBD1. This CDR3 contains 18 residues. V was clipped by 0 bases and J by 4 bases; unmatched bases: 13. Germline-derived CDR1 and CDR2 are SGHRS and YFSETQ. As DNA, the CDR3 is TGCGCCAGCAGCTTGGACCCCCCCGGGACAGGGAGTCCCACTGAAGCTTTCTTT. This codes for CASSLDPPGTGSPTEAFF. Supplemented by reference TRBV5-1 and TRBJ1-1, the full variable domain reads KAGVTQTPRYLIKTRGQQVTLSCSPISGHRSVSWYQQTPGQGLQFLFEYFSETQRNKGNFPGRFSGRQFSNSRSEMNVSTLELGDSALYLCASSLDPPGTGSPTEAFFGQGTRLTVV.

J is TRBJ2-7 and V is TRBV27, with D perhaps TRBD1 (5 bases). V gave up 5 bases and J gave up 0 bases, with 11 bases separating them. The germline CDR1 and CDR2 sequences are MNHEY and SMNVEV (reference sequence). The length of the CDR3 is 14 residues. The CDR3 reads CASSQAGHSYEQYF. Written as DNA, the CDR3 is TGTGCCAGCAGTCAGGCAGGACACTCCTACGAGCAGTACTTC.

To note about this clone: The same CDR3 is also encoded by other DNA sequences in this sample. This rearrangement joins TRBV6-1 to TRBJ1-2; D perhaps matches TRBD1 (5 bases). The CDR3 contains 14 residues. Germline V gives CDR1 MNHNS, CDR2 SASEGT. The V gene lost 2 bases and the J gene lost 3 bases, with 10 bases spanning the gap. CDR3 in amino acids: CASSESGAHYGYTF. The CDR3 region has the DNA TGTGCCAGCAGTGAATCCGGGGCCCACTATGGCTACACCTTC.

The chain is built from TRBV5-1 and TRBJ1-4; 7 bases agree with TRBD1. Trimming cost V 0 bases and J 11 bases; bases outside gene matches: 22. Looked up from germline, CDR1 is SGHRS and CDR2 is YFSETQ. The CDR3 length is 19 residues. The CDR3 loop reads CASSLDDRDFPDYNGKLFF. CDR3 coding DNA: TGCGCCAGCAGCTTGGACGACAGGGACTTTCCGGACTATAACGGTAAACTGTTTTTT.

This clone was found once. The chain recombines TRBV11-2 with TRBJ2-3; perhaps TRBD1 as D (6 bases). CDR3 length: 15 amino acids. Trimming took off 4 bases at V and 2 bases at J, with 13 bases between the two ends. Germline assignment: CDR1 SGHAT and CDR2 FQNNGV. In DNA form, the CDR3 reads TGTGCCAGCAGCTCGACAGGCAGGGACACAGATACGCAGTATTTT. Translating gives CASSSTGRDTDTQYF.

The genes are TRBV5-1 and TRBJ1-6; possibly TRBD1 for D (6 bases). V lost 3 bases, J lost 4 bases, and 11 bases lay in between. Germline CDR1 SGHRS, CDR2 YFSETQ. The CDR3 runs 15 residues. The CDR3 protein is CASSSDRSYNSPLHF. CDR3 sequence (DNA): TGCGCCAGCAGCTCGGACAGATCTTATAATTCACCCCTCCACTTT.

V usage is TRBV11-2 and J usage is TRBJ1-2; D is unclear. Trimming pared 7 bases from V and 0 bases from J, leaving 18 bases between. This CDR3 has 16 amino acids. CDR1 and CDR2 (germline): SGHAT, FQNNGV. DNA of the CDR3: TGTGCCAGCACCCCCTCGATCGGTCTAGCTAACTATGGCTACACCTTC. Protein sequence: CASTPSIGLANYGYTF.